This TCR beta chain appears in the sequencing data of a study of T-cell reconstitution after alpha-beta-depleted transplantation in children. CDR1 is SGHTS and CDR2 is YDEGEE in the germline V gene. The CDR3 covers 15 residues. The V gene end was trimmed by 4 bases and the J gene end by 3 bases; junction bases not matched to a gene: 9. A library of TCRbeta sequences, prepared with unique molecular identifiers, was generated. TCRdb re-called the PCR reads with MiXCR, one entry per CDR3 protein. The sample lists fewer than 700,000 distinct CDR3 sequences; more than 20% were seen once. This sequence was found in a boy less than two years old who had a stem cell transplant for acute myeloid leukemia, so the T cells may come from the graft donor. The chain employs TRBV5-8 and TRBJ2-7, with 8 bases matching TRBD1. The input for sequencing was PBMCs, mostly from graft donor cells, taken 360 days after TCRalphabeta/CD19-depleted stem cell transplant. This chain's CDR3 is CASSLGQGRFYEQYV. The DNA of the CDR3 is TGTGCCAGCAGCCTAGGACAGGGACGTTTCTACGAGCAGTACGTC.